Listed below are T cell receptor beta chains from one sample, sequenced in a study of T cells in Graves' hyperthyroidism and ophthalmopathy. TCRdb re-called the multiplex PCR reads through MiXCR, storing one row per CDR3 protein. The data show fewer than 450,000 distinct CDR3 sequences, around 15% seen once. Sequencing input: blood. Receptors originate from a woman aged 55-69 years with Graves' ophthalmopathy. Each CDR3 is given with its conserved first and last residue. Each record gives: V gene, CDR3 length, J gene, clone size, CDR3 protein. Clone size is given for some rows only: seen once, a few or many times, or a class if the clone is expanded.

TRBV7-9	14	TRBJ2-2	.	CASSWTGLAGELFF
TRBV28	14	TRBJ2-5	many	CASSSLGSEETQYF
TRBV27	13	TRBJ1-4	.	CASWTGGGEKLFF
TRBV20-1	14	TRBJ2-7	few	CSVDQAGDSYEQYF
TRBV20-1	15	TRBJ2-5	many	CSAEGLAGTPETQYF
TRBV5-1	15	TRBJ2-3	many	CASSLNGQSTDTQYF
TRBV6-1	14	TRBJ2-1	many	CASSLDIAKREQFF
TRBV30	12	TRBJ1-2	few	CAWSVPVGAYTF
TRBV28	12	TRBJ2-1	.	CASSLGRLEQFF
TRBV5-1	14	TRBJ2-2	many	CASNLRESLGELFF
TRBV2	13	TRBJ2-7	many	CASSEFVSYEQYF
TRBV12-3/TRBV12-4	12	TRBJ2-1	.	CASSLSSERVFF
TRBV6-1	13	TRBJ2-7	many	CASSSSGTYEQYF
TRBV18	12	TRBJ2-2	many	CASSHPTGELFF
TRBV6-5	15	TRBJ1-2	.	CASSYPQGGHYGYTF
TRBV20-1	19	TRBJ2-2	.	CSARGAGSGLARNTGELFF
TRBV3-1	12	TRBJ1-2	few	CASSQSQNGYTF
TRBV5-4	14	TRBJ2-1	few	CASGLAGGLGEQFF
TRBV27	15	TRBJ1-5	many	CASSFMGTGAQPQHF
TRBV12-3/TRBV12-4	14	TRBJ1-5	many	CASSGGRINQPQHF
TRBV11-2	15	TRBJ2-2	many	CASGRRQGGTGELFF
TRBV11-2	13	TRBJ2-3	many	CASSLVGEDTQYF
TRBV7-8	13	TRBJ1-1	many	CASSLGAPTEAFF